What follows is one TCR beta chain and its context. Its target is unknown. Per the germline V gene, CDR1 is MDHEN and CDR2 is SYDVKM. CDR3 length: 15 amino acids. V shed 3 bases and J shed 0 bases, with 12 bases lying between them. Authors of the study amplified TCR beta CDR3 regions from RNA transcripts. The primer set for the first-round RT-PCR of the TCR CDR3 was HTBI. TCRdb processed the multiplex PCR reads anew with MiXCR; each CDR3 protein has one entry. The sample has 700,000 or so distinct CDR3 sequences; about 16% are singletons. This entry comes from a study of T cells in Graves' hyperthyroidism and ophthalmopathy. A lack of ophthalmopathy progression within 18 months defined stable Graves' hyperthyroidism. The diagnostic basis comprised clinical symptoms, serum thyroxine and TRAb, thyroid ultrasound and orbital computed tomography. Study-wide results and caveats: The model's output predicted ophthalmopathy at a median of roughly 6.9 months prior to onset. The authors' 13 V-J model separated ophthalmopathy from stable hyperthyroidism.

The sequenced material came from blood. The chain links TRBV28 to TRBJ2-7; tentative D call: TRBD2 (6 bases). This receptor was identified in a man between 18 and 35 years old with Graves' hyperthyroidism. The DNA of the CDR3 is TGTGCCAGCAGTTTTGGAGGGCTCAGCTCCTACGAGCAGTACTTC. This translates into CASSFGGLSSYEQYF.